These 24 T cell receptor beta chains share one sample of origin, sequenced in a study of radiotherapy plus CTLA-4 blockade in lung cancer listed by TCRdb under 2018. Library preparation employed the immunoSEQ multiplex PCR assay. TCRdb re-hosts the immuneACCESS table, in-frame sequences only. Its copies lack some clones; in the studies checked, an unresolved V gene accounts for under half of them, and the cause for the rest is not known. The sample yields 65,000 to 85,000 clones; 74% were counted once. The biggest ten clones account for more than 8% of the sample. Source: peripheral blood, taken from a patient treated with radiotherapy plus ipilimumab. The receptor source for this set is a human donor with non-small cell lung cancer whose response to radiotherapy plus ipilimumab could not be evaluated.

This sequence joins TRBV19 and TRBJ2-3; the D gene is possibly TRBD2 (6 bases). Deletions cut 3 bases from V and 7 bases from J, with 17 bases between. The CDR3 is made up of 15 amino acids. In germline, CDR1 is LNHDA, CDR2 SQIVND (reference sequence). CDR3 region: CASSMPSEGSYTQYF. The CDR3 DNA reads as TGTGCCAGTAGTATGCCTAGCGAGGGTTCATATACGCAGTATTTT.

The genes are TRBV5-8 and TRBJ2-7; D possibly corresponds to TRBD1 (6 bases). The CDR3 runs to 14 residues. V was trimmed by 0 bases and J by 2 bases, leaving 9 bases between them. Per the germline V gene, CDR1 is SGHTS and CDR2 is YDEGEE. Here the CDR3 DNA reads TGTGCCAGCAGCTTGGGAACAGGGCCCTACGAGCAGTACTTC. It specifies CASSLGTGPYEQYF.

This clone was observed once. The junction and the germline gene differ at one end; a read error may be behind it. The chain links TRBV6-5 to TRBJ2-1, with a tentative D call TRBD1 (5 bases). CDR1 MNHEY and CDR2 SVGAGI come from the germline V gene. CDR3 length: 15 residues. The CDR3 DNA is TGTGCCAGCAGCGTTCAGGGTCCTTCCTCCAATGAGCAGTTCTTC. It specifies CASSVQGPSSNEQFF.

V and J are TRBV29-1 and TRBJ1-2, with TRBD1 matching over 8 bases. The CDR3 consists of 15 residues. The V gene end was trimmed by 0 bases and the J gene end by 4 bases; junction bases not matched to a gene: 7. Germline CDR1 SQVTM, CDR2 ANQGSEA. The CDR3 loop is CSVEEVRGQGYGYTF. Written as DNA, the CDR3 is TGCAGCGTTGAAGAGGTCAGGGGGCAGGGCTATGGCTACACCTTC.

This chain connects TRBV21-1 to TRBJ1-4. TRBV21-1 is recorded as a pseudogene. The CDR3 consists of 11 residues. CDR3: CASSVYEKLFF. CDR3 sequence (DNA): TGTGCCAGCAGCGTATATGAAAAACTGTTTTTT.

The chain combines TRBV10-3 with TRBJ1-2, with a tentative D call TRBD1 (6 bases). The length of the CDR3 is 14 residues. V was pared by 4 bases and J by 4 bases, with 13 bases between. Germline V gene sequence: CDR1 ENHRY, CDR2 SYGVKD. CDR3 residues: CAISVDSDLYGYTF. In DNA, the CDR3 is TGTGCCATCAGTGTGGACAGCGATCTCTATGGCTACACCTTC.

The V gene is TRBV10-3, the J gene TRBJ2-3; D might be TRBD2 (6 bases). V shed 6 bases and J shed 5 bases, with 15 bases lying between them. Germline V CDR1 and CDR2: ENHRY, SYGVKD. This CDR3 region has 14 residues. The CDR3 loop is CAIREGNSGDTQYF. As DNA, the CDR3 is TGTGCCATCAGGGAGGGAAATTCGGGAGATACGCAGTATTTT.

This clone occurred once. The chain recombines TRBV29-1 with TRBJ1-1; D is unresolved. The CDR3 runs 15 residues. Germline V gives CDR1 SQVTM, CDR2 ANQGSEA. V dropped 4 bases and J dropped 0 bases, with 15 bases sitting between them. CDR3 DNA sequence: TGCAGCGTTGCCCCCGGGTCTTCTATGAACACTGAAGCTTTCTTT. Its translation: CSVAPGSSMNTEAFF.

This clone turned up a few times. The chain couples TRBV10-3 to TRBJ1-4; a weak D match, TRBD1 (6 bases). Germline V lookup: CDR1 ENHRY, CDR2 SYGVKD. V was cut by 5 bases and J by 4 bases, with 17 bases left in between. CDR3 length: 16 residues. In nucleotides, the CDR3 is TGTGCCATCAGTCGCCAGGGGCGGGGGTTTAATGAAAAACTGTTTTTT. Translated, it gives CAISRQGRGFNEKLFF.

The V gene is TRBV6-5, the J gene TRBJ1-4; the D gene is possibly TRBD1 (5 bases). The length of the CDR3 is 12 residues. V was trimmed by 3 bases and J by 8 bases, leaving 7 bases between them. Germline CDR1 reads MNHEY; CDR2 reads SVGAGI. CDR3 sequence: CASSYGGEKLFF. CDR3 sequence (DNA): TGTGCCAGCAGTTATGGGGGGGAAAAACTGTTTTTT.

The rearrangement uses TRBV7-9 and TRBJ1-6; TRBD1 is a possible D gene (5 bases). The CDR3 contains 14 residues. V gave up 1 base and J gave up 7 bases, with 8 bases separating them. Germline CDR1 and CDR2: SEHNR and FQNEAQ (reference sequence). CDR3 sequence: CASSLEGVNSPLHF. The CDR3 DNA reads TGTGCCAGCAGCTTAGAAGGGGTGAATTCACCCCTCCACTTT.

This clone has more than one count but fewer than ten. The chain carries TRBV27 and TRBJ2-7; TRBD2 agrees at 11 bases. The CDR3 is 16 amino acids. J lost 3 bases, V lost 3 bases, and 7 bases had no gene match. Per germline, CDR1 MNHEY and CDR2 SMNVEV (reference sequence). The CDR3 loop reads CASSFRISGGDYEQYF. CDR3 in DNA: TGTGCCAGCAGTTTTCGCATTAGCGGGGGGGACTACGAGCAGTACTTC.

V is TRBV5-1 and J is TRBJ2-5, with TRBD1 matching 9 bases. The tail of the sequence fits TRBJ2-7 better, so the J call may be wrong. The CDR3 sequence is 13 residues long. Germline V gene lookup returns CDR1 SGHRS and CDR2 YFSETQ. The CDR3 spells CASSLGTGSEQYF. The CDR3 coding sequence is TGCGCCAGCAGCCTAGGGACAGGGAGCGAGCAGTACTTC.

The rearrangement uses TRBV7-9 and TRBJ2-7; possible D gene TRBD2, 6 bases. V dropped 4 bases and J dropped 7 bases, with 17 bases sitting between them. This CDR3 spans 14 amino acids. Germline V gives CDR1 SEHNR, CDR2 FQNEAQ (reference sequence). The CDR3: CASSSPRGSREQYF. DNA of the CDR3: TGTGCCAGCAGCTCCCCACGGGGGTCCCGGGAGCAGTACTTC. Drawing the rest from reference TRBV7-9 and TRBJ2-7, the complete variable domain is DTGVSQNPRHKITKRGQNVTFRCDPISEHNRLYWYRQTLGQGPEFLTYFQNEAQLEKSRLLSDRFSAERPKGSFSTLEIQRTEQGDSAMYLCASSSPRGSREQYFGPGTRLTVT.

This chain uses TRBV19 with TRBJ2-5; 13 bases fit TRBD2. Germline CDR1 and CDR2: LNHDA and SQIVND (reference sequence). The V gene end was trimmed by 3 bases and the J gene end by 4 bases; junction bases not matched to a gene: 5. This CDR3 region has 16 residues. CDR3 residues: CASSMPRTSGRETQYF. CDR3 nucleotide sequence: TGTGCCAGTAGTATGCCCCGGACTAGCGGGAGAGAGACCCAGTACTTC.

This chain's CDR3 is CAWRPTGTGTFYTEAFF. CDR3 DNA: TGTGCCTGGAGACCCACCGGGACAGGGACCTTTTACACTGAAGCTTTCTTT. V is TRBV30 and J is TRBJ1-1, with 9 nucleotides matching TRBD1. Germline-derived CDR1 and CDR2 are GTSNPN and SVGIG (reference sequence). The CDR3 loop spans 17 amino acids. Trimming removed 3 bases from V and 3 bases from J; junction bases left unmatched: 14.

J is TRBJ2-7 and V is TRBV28; no definite D call. This CDR3 is built from 12 residues. Trimming left V 1 base short and J 3 bases short, with 4 bases between. From germline, CDR1 is MDHEN and CDR2 SYDVKM. CDR3 coding DNA: TGTGCCAGCAGTTTATATAGCTACGAGCAGTACTTC. It encodes CASSLYSYEQYF.

V usage is TRBV7-9 and J usage is TRBJ1-1; 10 nucleotides match TRBD1. Per germline, CDR1 SEHNR and CDR2 FQNEAQ (reference sequence). The CDR3 covers 14 residues. Unmatched junction bases numbered 10, after V lost 8 bases and J lost 7 bases. The chain's CDR3 is CASRGQGPSGEAFF. The CDR3 DNA is TGTGCCAGCCGGGGACAGGGGCCTTCGGGTGAAGCTTTCTTT.

J is TRBJ2-1 and V is TRBV29-1, with 7 bases matching TRBD1. The CDR3 has 15 amino acids. Germline V CDR1 and CDR2: SQVTM, ANQGSEA. V shed 7 bases, J shed 0 bases, and the junction held 9 bases outside the gene matches. Written as DNA, the CDR3 is TGCAGCGCGCGCCGGGACAGCGACTCCTACAATGAGCAGTTCTTC. Amino acids: CSARRDSDSYNEQFF.

The chain couples TRBV5-1 to TRBJ2-5; TRBD2 aligns across 11 bases. With V trimmed by 3 bases and J by 1 base, 2 bases remained unmatched. CDR3 length: 15 residues. CDR1 and CDR2 from the germline V gene are SGHRS and YFSETQ. The CDR3 bases are TGCGCCAGCAGCTCCGGACTAGCGGGCCAAGAGACCCAGTACTTC. Translated: CASSSGLAGQETQYF.

The V and J genes are TRBV2 and TRBJ1-1; D gene unclear. The CDR3 runs 13 residues. V dropped 7 bases and J dropped 3 bases, with 12 bases sitting between them. Germline CDR1 is SNHLY and CDR2 is FYNNEI. This CDR3 is CASMWQEYTEAFF. Here the CDR3 DNA reads TGTGCCAGCATGTGGCAGGAATACACTGAAGCTTTCTTT. Complete variable domain (other parts from reference TRBV2 and TRBJ1-1): EPEVTQTPSHQVTQMGQEVILRCVPISNHLYFYWYRQILGQKVEFLVSFYNNEISEKSEIFDDQFSVERPDGSNFTLKIRSTKLEDSAMYFCASMWQEYTEAFFGQGTRLTVV.

This chain joins TRBV4-2 and TRBJ1-2, with 8 bases fitting TRBD1. The V gene end was trimmed by 3 bases and the J gene end by 3 bases; junction bases not matched to a gene: 9. Germline assignment: CDR1 LGHNA and CDR2 YNFKEQ. CDR3 length: 16 amino acids. The CDR3 DNA follows: TGTGCCAGCAGCCAGATATCAGGGGGCAGGGACTATGGCTACACCTTC. Its protein is CASSQISGGRDYGYTF.

The J gene is TRBJ2-5, the V gene TRBV6-6; 7 nucleotides match TRBD1. The last part of the DNA fits TRBJ2-7 better; the J call may be wrong. The CDR3 length is 13 residues. The germline gives CDR1 MNHNY, CDR2 SVGAGI (reference sequence). The CDR3 region is CASRRDSNYEQYF. The CDR3 DNA is TGTGCCAGCAGACGGGACAGCAACTACGAGCAGTACTTC.

This chain connects TRBV19 to TRBJ2-3; 10 bases agree with TRBD2. Germline V gene data show CDR1 as LNHDA and CDR2 as SQIVND (reference sequence). This CDR3 spans 20 amino acids. After removal of 4 bases from V and 2 bases from J, the junction contained 18 bases not matched to a gene. The CDR3 reads CASSSPRGSSGGFSTDTQYF. CDR3 nucleotide sequence: TGTGCCAGTAGTAGCCCCCGCGGTAGTAGCGGGGGGTTTTCCACAGATACGCAGTATTTT.